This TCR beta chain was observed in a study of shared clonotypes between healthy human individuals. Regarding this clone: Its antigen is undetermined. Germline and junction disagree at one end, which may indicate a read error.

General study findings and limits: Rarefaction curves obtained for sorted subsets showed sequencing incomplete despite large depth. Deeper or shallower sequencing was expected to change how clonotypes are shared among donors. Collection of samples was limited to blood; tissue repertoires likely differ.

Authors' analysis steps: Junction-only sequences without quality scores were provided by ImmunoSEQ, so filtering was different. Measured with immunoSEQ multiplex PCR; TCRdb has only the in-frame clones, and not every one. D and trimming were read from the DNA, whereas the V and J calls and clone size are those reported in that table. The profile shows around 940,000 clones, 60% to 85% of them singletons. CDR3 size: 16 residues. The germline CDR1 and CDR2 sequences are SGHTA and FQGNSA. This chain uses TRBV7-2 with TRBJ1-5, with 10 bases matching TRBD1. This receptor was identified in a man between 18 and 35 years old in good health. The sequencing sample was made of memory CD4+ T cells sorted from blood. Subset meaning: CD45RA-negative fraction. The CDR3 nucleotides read TGTGCCAGCAGCTTGGACCCGGGACAGGGGAATCGGCCCCAGCATTTT. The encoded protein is CASSLDPGQGNRPQHF.